The source of this TCR beta chain is a study of T-cell memory formation after mild COVID-19. About the study: Largely donor-specific sequence clusters came from a couple of donors.

The CDR3 has 16 residues. Germline CDR1 is MGHDK and CDR2 is SYGVNS. V shed 2 bases, J shed 2 bases, and the junction held 4 bases outside the gene matches. Study findings and constraints: CD4+ clones that contracted lay mainly in CM and EM; CD8+ ones lay in EMRA.

TCRdb used MiXCR to reprocess the 5' RACE reads, holding one entry per CDR3 protein. The sample yields 350,000 to 500,000 distinct CDR3 sequences, under 25% seen once. Details on this clonotype: The antigen is not known.

The receptor was isolated from an adult woman who had mild COVID-19 (a few samples of this study predate the infection). Cell type and time point are not known. V usage is TRBV25-1 and J usage is TRBJ2-3; TRBD2 agrees at 10 bases. Sample: PBMCs or a T cell subset sorted from them (not recorded which). In DNA, the CDR3 is TGTGCCAGCAGTGAACCACTAGCGGGGTACACAGATACGCAGTATTTT. Its translation is CASSEPLAGYTDTQYF.